Sequencing of this T cell receptor (beta chain) was carried out in a study of control samples from healthy donors and cancer patients. This table comes from immunoSEQ multiplex PCR, and its TCRdb copy is limited to in-frame clones, with some not included. This sample yields under 200,000 clones, of which 88% are seen a single time; 4% to 6% belongs to the top ten. Trimming took off 4 bases at V and 10 bases at J, with 14 bases between the two ends. The CDR3 totals 13 residues. In germline, CDR1 is KGHSH, CDR2 LQKENI. The rearrangement joins TRBV18 to TRBJ2-1, with TRBD1 as a possible D gene (7 bases). The origin of this receptor is a woman aged 25 to 39 in good health. Material: blood. CDR3 nucleotide sequence: TGTGCCAGCTCACAAAAACAGGGGAGGGAGCAGTTCTTC. Translation: CASSQKQGREQFF.